This record covers a single T cell receptor (beta chain). The CDR3 carries no conserved terminal phenylalanine or tryptophan, so it likely arises from a read error. Because the CDR3's place on the DNA is in doubt, the DNA is left out and the CDR3 is given as listed by TCRdb. Memory CD4+ T cells were sorted as CD4+CD45RO+CD25- cells. Germline V lookup: CDR1 SGHTA, CDR2 FQGNSA. The CDR3 spans 12 amino acids, including both terminal residues. After constant-region reverse-primer amplification, full-length variable regions underwent semi-nested PCR with Nested Universal Primer A. TCRdb re-called the 5' RACE reads through MiXCR, storing one row per CDR3 protein. The sample lists approximately 41,000 distinct CDR3 sequences, roughly 29% occurring once.

The gene calls are TRBV7-2 and TRBJ1-4; TRBD1, as called in the table, went unchecked against the DNA. This TCR was sampled from a female donor with breast cancer. What was sequenced was memory CD4+ T cells sorted from a lymph node. Regarding subset: memory CD4+ T cells, CD4+CD45RO+CD25-. Here the CDR3 reads CASSSPTTGELS.